The next 7 T cell receptor beta chains were all read from a single sample in a study of T cell repertoires in cytomegalovirus infection (dated by TCRdb to the late 2010s). Their specific antigens are unknown. The label giving this sample's treatment or condition can be read as: in vitro stimulation with specific CMV peptide epitopes to enrich CMV-specific T cells. The run used an Illumina HiSeq 1500. TCRdb reprocessed the public reads (quality trimming at Q25 with fastp, clone calling with MiXCR) and kept in-frame beta chains. Rows merge per CDR3 protein into single entries with the most common DNA and genes. This sample lists about 500,000 distinct CDR3 sequences; more than 30% were detected once. Together, the top ten hold roughly 16% of the sample. Sequenced material: cultured PBMCs, taken from culture after CMV antigen stimulation. The receptors stem from a human donor in good health (CMV status not recorded). Some clones in this sample may be carry-over from other donors' samples.

The rearrangement links TRBV11-3 to TRBJ2-3; 9 nucleotides align to TRBD1. CDR3 length: 13 amino acids. CDR1 is SGHNT and CDR2 is YENEEA in the germline V gene. The J segment lost 5 bases and the V segment lost 8 bases, leaving 5 bases of the junction unmatched. The CDR3: CASGQTGGDTQYF. The DNA of the CDR3 is TGTGCCAGCGGACAGACAGGGGGAGATACGCAGTATTTT.

The V and J genes are TRBV7-2 and TRBJ2-7; D ambiguous. Germline assignment: CDR1 SGHTA and CDR2 FQGNSA. The CDR3 totals 13 residues. The CDR3 DNA sequence: TGTGCCGGCAGCTCAGCGACTGTCGGCGAGCAGTACGTC. Its protein product is CAGSSATVGEQYV.

The chain carries TRBV5-1 and TRBJ2-3, with 7 bases identical to TRBD1. Germline CDR1 is SGHRS and CDR2 is YFSETQ. V was clipped by 5 bases and J by 3 bases; unmatched bases: 3. CDR3 length: 13 amino acids. The CDR3 region has the DNA TGCGCCAGCAGGCCGACAGGGACAGATACGCAGTATTTT. Translating it yields CASRPTGTDTQYF.

The rearrangement joins TRBV7-6 to TRBJ1-2; unclear D gene. This CDR3 comprises 17 residues. V was clipped by 1 base and J by 7 bases, with 22 bases between them. CDR1 and CDR2 (germline): SGHVS, FNYEAQ. The CDR3 loop reads CASSLEVPDHRSRGYTF. The CDR3 DNA reads as TGTGCCAGCAGCTTAGAGGTACCAGACCACCGCTCCCGTGGCTACACCTTC.

This clonotype appeared a few times. V gene TRBV6-2 or TRBV6-3 combines with J gene TRBJ2-7; D ambiguous. The V and J ends lost 7 bases and 0 bases respectively, with 16 bases between them. Per germline, CDR1 MNHEY and CDR2 SVGEGT. The CDR3 totals 15 residues. CDR3 sequence: CASKIGGESSYEQYF. DNA of the CDR3: TGTGCCAGCAAGATCGGCGGAGAAAGCTCCTACGAGCAGTACTTC.

This clonotype was counted between two and nine times. The J gene is TRBJ2-7, the V gene TRBV7-2, with D perhaps matching TRBD1 (5 bases). CDR1 and CDR2 from the germline V gene are SGHTA and FQGNSA. The length of the CDR3 is 14 residues. V lost 1 base and J lost 3, with 10 bases in between. The CDR3 spells CASSLGRGYYEQYV. CDR3 DNA: TGTGCCAGCAGCTTAGGAAGGGGATACTACGAGCAGTACGTC.

The chain is built from TRBV7-3 and TRBJ1-1; no definite D call. This CDR3 is 13 amino acids long. Germline assignment: CDR1 SGHTA and CDR2 FQGTGA. The ends were cut back, 2 bases at V and 3 bases at J, with 7 bases in the middle. CDR3 coding DNA: TGTGCCAGCAGCTTATACTGGGACACTGAAGCTTTCTTT. It yields the protein CASSLYWDTEAFF. Full variable domain (rest looked up from reference TRBV7-3 and TRBJ1-1): GAGVSQTPSNKVTEKGKYVELRCDPISGHTALYWYRQSLGQGPEFLIYFQGTGAADDSGLPNDRFFAVRPEGSVSTLKIQRTERGDSAVYLCASSLYWDTEAFFGQGTRLTVV.